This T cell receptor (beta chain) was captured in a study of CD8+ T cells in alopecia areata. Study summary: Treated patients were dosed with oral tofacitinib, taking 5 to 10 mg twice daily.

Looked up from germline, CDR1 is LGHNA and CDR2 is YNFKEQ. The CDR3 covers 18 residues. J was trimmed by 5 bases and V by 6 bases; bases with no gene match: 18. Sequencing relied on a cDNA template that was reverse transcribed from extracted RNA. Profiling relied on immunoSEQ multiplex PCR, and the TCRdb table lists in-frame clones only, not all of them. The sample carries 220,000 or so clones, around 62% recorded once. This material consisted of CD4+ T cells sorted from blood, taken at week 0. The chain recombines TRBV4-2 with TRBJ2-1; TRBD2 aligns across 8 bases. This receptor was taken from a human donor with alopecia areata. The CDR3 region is CASRPQGFLAGKDNEQFF. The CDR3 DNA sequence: TGTGCCAGCAGACCTCAAGGTTTTCTAGCGGGTAAAGACAATGAGCAGTTCTTC.